Shown below are 23 T cell receptor beta chains from a single sample sequenced in a study of ipilimumab plus nivolumab after autologous stem cell transplantation. Some clones are missing from TCRdb's copy, which holds only in-frame ones; the method was immunoSEQ multiplex PCR. The sample consists of about 43,000 clones, around nine tenths of them appearing once. The sample was PBMCs, taken in a trial of ipilimumab plus nivolumab as post-transplant consolidation. The receptors were sampled from a male donor with multiple myeloma.

This clone was picked up a small number of times. V usage is TRBV7-2 and J usage is TRBJ1-6; no clear D gene. Trimming pared 4 bases from V and 7 bases from J, leaving 11 bases between. The CDR3 totals 14 residues. The germline gives CDR1 SGHTA, CDR2 FQGNSA. CDR3 residues: CASSSPGTNSPLHF. DNA of the CDR3: TGTGCCAGCAGCTCTCCGGGTACGAATTCACCCCTCCACTTT.

The V gene is TRBV4-2, the J gene TRBJ2-1; 9 bases fit TRBD2. The CDR3 is made up of 14 amino acids. J was trimmed by 2 bases and V by 8 bases; bases with no gene match: 4. The V gene's germline CDR1 is LGHNA and CDR2 YNFKEQ. CDR3: CASGAGGAYNEQFF. DNA for the CDR3: TGTGCCAGCGGCGCGGGGGGGGCCTACAATGAGCAGTTCTTC.

The chain combines TRBV5-1 with TRBJ2-7; TRBD1 matches 8 bases. CDR3 length: 15 residues. V was pared by 4 bases and J by 4 bases, with 10 bases of the junction left unmatched. The germline V gene has CDR1 SGHRS and CDR2 YFSETQ. CDR3 residues: CASSITGTGSYEQYF. As DNA, the CDR3 is TGCGCCAGCAGCATCACCGGGACAGGCTCATACGAGCAGTACTTC. Supplemented by reference TRBV5-1 and TRBJ2-7, the full variable domain reads KAGVTQTPRYLIKTRGQQVTLSCSPISGHRSVSWYQQTPGQGLQFLFEYFSETQRNKGNFPGRFSGRQFSNSRSEMNVSTLELGDSALYLCASSITGTGSYEQYFGPGTRLTVT.

This chain joins TRBV9 and TRBJ2-3; D is ambiguous. Germline-derived CDR1 and CDR2 are SGDLS and YYNGEE. The CDR3 contains 14 residues. Between the trimmed V and J ends, which lost 0 bases and 1 base, there was a span of 6 bases. The CDR3 protein is CASSVGGRTDTQYF. CDR3 nucleotides: TGTGCCAGCAGCGTAGGAGGCCGCACAGATACGCAGTATTTT.

This clone was picked up a small number of times. The rearrangement joins TRBV28 to TRBJ2-7, with 7 nucleotides matching TRBD1. The CDR3 extends over 13 amino acids. Germline values: CDR1 MDHEN, CDR2 SYDVKM. V lost 6 bases, J lost 4 bases, and 6 bases stayed unmatched. The CDR3 reads CASSPGTEYEQYF. The CDR3 DNA follows: TGTGCCAGCAGCCCCGGGACAGAGTACGAGCAGTACTTC. Complete variable domain (other parts from reference TRBV28 and TRBJ2-7): DVKVTQSSRYLVKRTGEKVFLECVQDMDHENMFWYRQDPGLGLRLIYFSYDVKMKEKGDIPEGYSVSREKKERFSLILESASTNQTSMYLCASSPGTEYEQYFGPGTRLTVT.

The V gene is TRBV30, the J gene TRBJ2-3, with 11 bases fitting TRBD2. The germline CDR1 and CDR2 sequences are GTSNPN and SVGIG (reference sequence). This CDR3 has 15 residues. J gave up 5 bases and V 4 bases, and 8 bases lay outside the gene matches. This chain's CDR3 is CAWTSGRLGGDTQYF. The CDR3 nucleotides read TGTGCCTGGACTAGCGGGAGGCTAGGGGGAGATACGCAGTATTTT.

The gene calls are TRBV30 and TRBJ1-1, with TRBD1 matching 8 bases. CDR1 is GTSNPN and CDR2 is SVGIG in the germline V gene (reference sequence). V gave up 3 bases and J gave up 4 bases; unmatched junction bases: 10. The CDR3 covers 15 residues. DNA for the CDR3: TGTGCCTGGAGCGCGACAGGGGTGCCCTCCACTGAAGCTTTCTTT. This encodes CAWSATGVPSTEAFF.

This clone was counted once. The chain joins TRBV11-2 to TRBJ1-2, with TRBD1 matching over 7 bases. This CDR3 contains 16 residues. In germline, CDR1 is SGHAT, CDR2 FQNNGV. The J segment lost 3 bases and the V segment lost 4 bases, leaving 11 bases of the junction unmatched. DNA for the CDR3: TGTGCCAGCAGCTCGCGGTTACAGGGGATGGACTATGGCTACACCTTC. This sequence encodes CASSSRLQGMDYGYTF.

The CDR3, as DNA: TGTGCCAGCAGCGCACAAGTAAATGAGCAGTTCTTC. Protein product: CASSAQVNEQFF. The J gene is TRBJ2-1, the V gene TRBV7-9; D gene unclear. CDR1 and CDR2 (germline): SEHNR, FQNEAQ (reference sequence). The CDR3 is 12 amino acids. Trimming stripped 5 bases from V and 7 bases from J, with 9 bases between.

The V call is TRBV29-1, the J call TRBJ2-5, with 9 bases matching TRBD1. The germline CDR1 and CDR2 sequences are SQVTM and ANQGSEA. Trimming at V came to 5 bases and at J to 0 bases, leaving 4 bases not matched to a gene. This CDR3 comprises 14 residues. CDR3 coding DNA: TGCAGCGTTTCCGACAGGGGGTACCAAGAGACCCAGTACTTC. Translation: CSVSDRGYQETQYF.

This clone came up once. This chain joins TRBV6-1 and TRBJ2-1; 12 positions agree with TRBD1. Trimming took 6 bases from V and 7 from J; bases not matched to a gene: 7. This CDR3 has 15 residues. CDR1 MNHNS and CDR2 SASEGT come from the germline V gene. This chain's CDR3 is CASRAGTGGMNEQFF. Written as DNA, the CDR3 is TGTGCCAGCAGAGCCGGGACAGGGGGCATGAATGAGCAGTTCTTC.

The V and J genes are TRBV27 and TRBJ2-5; weak D call: TRBD1 (6 bases). Germline lookup yields CDR1 MNHEY and CDR2 SMNVEV (reference sequence). V gave up 2 bases and J gave up 5 bases, with 18 bases separating them. The CDR3 has 16 amino acids. The chain's CDR3 is CASSLRGTAGGETQYF. The CDR3 DNA sequence: TGTGCCAGCAGTTTAAGGGGGACGGCAGGTGGGGAGACCCAGTACTTC.

The genes are TRBV6-6 and TRBJ1-3; D remains unclear. Trimming left V 2 bases short and J 0 bases short, with 8 bases between. Germline lookup yields CDR1 MNHNY and CDR2 SVGAGI (reference sequence). The CDR3 has 15 residues. The CDR3 loop is CASSYRGSSGNTIYF. DNA of the CDR3: TGTGCCAGCAGTTACCGTGGCAGCTCTGGAAACACCATATATTTT.

This clone was recorded once. The chain has TRBV5-1 and TRBJ2-1; possibly TRBD1 for D (6 bases). The germline V and J ends were trimmed by 0 bases and 6 bases, with 13 bases remaining between them. Germline V gene lookup returns CDR1 SGHRS and CDR2 YFSETQ. The length of the CDR3 is 15 residues. The CDR3 spells CASSLDRAQSNEQFF. In DNA form, the CDR3 reads TGCGCCAGCAGCTTGGACAGGGCCCAATCCAATGAGCAGTTCTTC.

V gene TRBV7-2 combines with J gene TRBJ1-2; tentative D call: TRBD1 (6 bases). V dropped 3 bases and J dropped 3 bases, with 8 bases sitting between them. CDR1 and CDR2 (germline): SGHTA, FQGNSA. The CDR3 covers 13 residues. CDR3 amino acids: CASSLNRDYGYTF. Here the CDR3 DNA reads TGTGCCAGCAGCTTGAACAGGGACTATGGCTACACCTTC.

The genes are TRBV28 and TRBJ1-4; the D gene is possibly TRBD1 (6 bases). Germline CDR1 is MDHEN and CDR2 is SYDVKM. CDR3 length equals 15 residues. Trimming took 6 bases from V and 5 from J, leaving 16 bases between them. DNA of the CDR3: TGTGCCAGCAGGGGTTTTGGGACAAAGAATGAAAAACTGTTTTTT. Translation: CASRGFGTKNEKLFF.

The rearrangement links TRBV13 to TRBJ1-1; D unresolved. CDR1 is PRHDT and CDR2 is FYEKMQ in the germline V gene (reference sequence). The CDR3 has 16 amino acids. The V end lost 4 bases, the J end lost 10 bases, and 25 bases lay between the germline ends. The CDR3 sequence is CASSSEPVGDPEGAFF. DNA for the CDR3: TGTGCCAGCAGCTCCGAGCCCGTGGGAGACCCCGAGGGAGCTTTCTTT.

The rearrangement joins TRBV28 to TRBJ1-1, with D possibly matching TRBD1 (6 bases). The CDR3 length is 14 residues. Per the germline V gene, CDR1 is MDHEN and CDR2 is SYDVKM. V was cut by 6 bases and J by 5 bases, with 16 bases left in between. The CDR3 sequence is CASSRPGASTEAFF. The CDR3 DNA reads TGTGCCAGCAGCCGGCCGGGGGCGAGTACTGAAGCTTTCTTT. The complete variable domain, with remaining parts taken from reference TRBV28 and TRBJ1-1, reads DVKVTQSSRYLVKRTGEKVFLECVQDMDHENMFWYRQDPGLGLRLIYFSYDVKMKEKGDIPEGYSVSREKKERFSLILESASTNQTSMYLCASSRPGASTEAFFGQGTRLTVV.

The chain has TRBV6-1 and TRBJ2-4, with TRBD1 matching 9 bases. The CDR3 consists of 18 residues. The V segment lost 0 bases and the J segment 0 bases; nucleotides outside the gene matches: 6. Looked up from germline, CDR1 is MNHNS and CDR2 is SASEGT. The CDR3 DNA reads TGTGCCAGCAGTGAAGCTGGGGACAGGGTCTCAGCCAAAAACATTCAGTACTTC. Its protein product is CASSEAGDRVSAKNIQYF.

The chain recombines TRBV19 with TRBJ1-5; TRBD1 is a possible D gene (5 bases). V was cut by 3 bases and J by 2 bases, with 5 bases left in between. This CDR3 spans 13 amino acids. Germline loops: CDR1 LNHDA, CDR2 SQIVND (reference sequence). CDR3 DNA: TGTGCCAGTAGTATCAGGGGCAATCAGCCCCAGCATTTT. Translation gives CASSIRGNQPQHF.

Here the CDR3 reads CASSAGPSSYNEQFF. DNA of the CDR3: TGTGCCAGCAGCGCGGGCCCCAGCTCCTACAATGAGCAGTTCTTC. This chain joins TRBV7-9 and TRBJ2-1, with D maybe TRBD2 (5 bases). CDR1 is SEHNR, CDR2 FQNEAQ, per germline (reference sequence). The CDR3 is made up of 15 amino acids. The V and J ends lost 5 bases and 0 bases respectively, with 11 bases between them. Full variable domain (remainder filled in from reference TRBV7-9 and TRBJ2-1): DTGVSQNPRHKITKRGQNVTFRCDPISEHNRLYWYRQTLGQGPEFLTYFQNEAQLEKSRLLSDRFSAERPKGSFSTLEIQRTEQGDSAMYLCASSAGPSSYNEQFFGPGTRLTVL.

The rearrangement uses TRBV7-9 and TRBJ1-3, with D uncertain. Trimming stripped 2 bases from V and 4 bases from J, with 9 bases between. Germline values: CDR1 SEHNR, CDR2 FQNEAQ (reference sequence). CDR3 length: 14 amino acids. The CDR3 here is CASSLWEYGNTIYF. The CDR3 DNA reads as TGTGCCAGCAGCTTATGGGAGTACGGAAACACCATATATTTT.

V usage is TRBV18 and J usage is TRBJ2-5; possible D gene TRBD2, 6 bases. Per the germline V gene, CDR1 is KGHSH and CDR2 is LQKENI. This CDR3 has 13 residues. Trimming took 6 bases from V and 5 from J, leaving 13 bases between them. CDR3: CASSGTEGETQYF. The DNA of the CDR3 is TGTGCCAGCTCCGGGACTGAGGGGGAGACCCAGTACTTC.